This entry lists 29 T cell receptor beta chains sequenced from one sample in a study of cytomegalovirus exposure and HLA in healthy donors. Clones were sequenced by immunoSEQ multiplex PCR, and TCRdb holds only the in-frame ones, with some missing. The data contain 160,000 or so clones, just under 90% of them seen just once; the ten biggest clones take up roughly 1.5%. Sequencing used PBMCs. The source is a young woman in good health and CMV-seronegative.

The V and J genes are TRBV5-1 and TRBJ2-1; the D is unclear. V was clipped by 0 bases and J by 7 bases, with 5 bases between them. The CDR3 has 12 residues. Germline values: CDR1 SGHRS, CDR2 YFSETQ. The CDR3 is CASSLDLNEQFF. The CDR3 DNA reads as TGCGCCAGCAGCTTGGATTTAAATGAGCAGTTCTTC. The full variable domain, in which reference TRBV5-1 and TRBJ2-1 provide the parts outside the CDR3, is KAGVTQTPRYLIKTRGQQVTLSCSPISGHRSVSWYQQTPGQGLQFLFEYFSETQRNKGNFPGRFSGRQFSNSRSEMNVSTLELGDSALYLCASSLDLNEQFFGPGTRLTVL.

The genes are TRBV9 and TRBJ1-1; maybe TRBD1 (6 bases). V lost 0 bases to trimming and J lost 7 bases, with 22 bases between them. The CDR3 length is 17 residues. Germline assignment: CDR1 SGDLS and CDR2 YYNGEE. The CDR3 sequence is CASSVDPGAGLVDEAFF. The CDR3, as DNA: TGTGCCAGCAGCGTAGATCCAGGGGCTGGTCTCGTGGATGAAGCTTTCTTT.

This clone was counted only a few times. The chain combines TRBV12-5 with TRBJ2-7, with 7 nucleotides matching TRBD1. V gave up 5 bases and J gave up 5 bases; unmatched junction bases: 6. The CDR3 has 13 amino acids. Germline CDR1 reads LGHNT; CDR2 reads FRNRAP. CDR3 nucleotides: TGTGCTAGTGGTCTCGACAGGGCCCACGAGCAGTACTTC. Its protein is CASGLDRAHEQYF.

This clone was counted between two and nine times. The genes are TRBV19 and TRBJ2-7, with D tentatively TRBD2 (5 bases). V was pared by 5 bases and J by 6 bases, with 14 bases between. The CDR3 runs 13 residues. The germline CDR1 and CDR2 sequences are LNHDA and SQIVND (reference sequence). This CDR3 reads CASSAPGVTEQYF. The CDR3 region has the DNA TGTGCCAGTAGTGCCCCCGGGGTTACCGAGCAGTACTTC. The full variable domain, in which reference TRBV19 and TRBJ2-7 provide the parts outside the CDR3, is DGGITQSPKYLFRKEGQNVTLSCEQNLNHDAMYWYRQDPGQGLRLIYYSQIVNDFQKGDIAEGYSVSREKKESFPLTVTSAQKNPTAFYLCASSAPGVTEQYFGPGTRLTVT.

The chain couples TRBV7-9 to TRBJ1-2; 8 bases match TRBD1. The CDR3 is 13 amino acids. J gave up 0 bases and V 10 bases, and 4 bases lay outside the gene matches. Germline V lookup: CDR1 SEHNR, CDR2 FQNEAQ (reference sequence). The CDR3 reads CAIPGGPNYGYTF. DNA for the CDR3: TGTGCCATTCCAGGGGGCCCTAACTATGGCTACACCTTC.

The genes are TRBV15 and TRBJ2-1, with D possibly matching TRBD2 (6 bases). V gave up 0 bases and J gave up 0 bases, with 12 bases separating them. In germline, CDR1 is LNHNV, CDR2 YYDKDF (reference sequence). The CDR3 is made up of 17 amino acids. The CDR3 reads CATSREGGSSSYNEQFF. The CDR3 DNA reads TGTGCCACCAGCAGAGAAGGAGGGAGCAGCTCCTACAATGAGCAGTTCTTC.

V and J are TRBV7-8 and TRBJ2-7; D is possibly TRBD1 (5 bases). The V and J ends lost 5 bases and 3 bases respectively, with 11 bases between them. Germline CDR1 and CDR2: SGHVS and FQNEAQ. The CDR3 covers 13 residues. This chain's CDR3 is CASSLGQDYEQYF. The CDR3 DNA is TGTGCCAGCAGCCTCGGACAAGACTACGAGCAGTACTTC. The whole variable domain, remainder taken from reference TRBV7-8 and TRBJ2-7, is GAGVSQSPRYKVAKRGQDVALRCDPISGHVSLFWYQQALGQGPEFLTYFQNEAQLDKSGLPSDRFFAERPEGSVSTLKIQRTQQEDSAVYLCASSLGQDYEQYFGPGTRLTVT.

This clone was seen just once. The CDR3: CASSLATSGYEQYF. CDR3 in DNA: TGTGCCAGCAGCTTAGCTACCTCCGGCTACGAGCAGTACTTC. The chain links TRBV7-6 to TRBJ2-7; D is undetermined. Trimming pared 0 bases from V and 3 bases from J, leaving 9 bases between. Germline-derived CDR1 and CDR2 are SGHVS and FNYEAQ. The CDR3 covers 14 residues. Combining the CDR3 with reference TRBV7-6 and TRBJ2-7 gives the whole variable domain GAGVSQSPRYKVTKRGQDVALRCDPISGHVSLYWYRQALGQGPEFLTYFNYEAQQDKSGLPNDRFSAERPEGSISTLTIQRTEQRDSAMYRCASSLATSGYEQYFGPGTRLTVT.

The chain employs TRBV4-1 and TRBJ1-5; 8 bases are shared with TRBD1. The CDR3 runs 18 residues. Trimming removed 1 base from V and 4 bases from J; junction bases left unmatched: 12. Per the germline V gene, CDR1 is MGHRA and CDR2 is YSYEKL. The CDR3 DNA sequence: TGCGCCAGCAGCCAAGGCTTGGACAGGGCAGACAATAATCAGCCCCAGCATTTT. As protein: CASSQGLDRADNNQPQHF.

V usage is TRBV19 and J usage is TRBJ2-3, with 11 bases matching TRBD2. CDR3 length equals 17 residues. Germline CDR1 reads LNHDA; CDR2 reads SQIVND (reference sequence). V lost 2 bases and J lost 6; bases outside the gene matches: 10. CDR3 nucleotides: TGTGCCAGTAGTATAAGGCCGACTAGCGGGGCGTCGGATACGCAGTATTTT. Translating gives CASSIRPTSGASDTQYF.

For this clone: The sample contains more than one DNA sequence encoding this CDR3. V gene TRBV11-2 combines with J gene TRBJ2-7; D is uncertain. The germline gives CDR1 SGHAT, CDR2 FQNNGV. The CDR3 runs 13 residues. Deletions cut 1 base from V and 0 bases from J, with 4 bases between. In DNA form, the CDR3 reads TGTGCCAGCAGCTTAGGGAGCTCCTACGAGCAGTACTTC. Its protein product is CASSLGSSYEQYF.

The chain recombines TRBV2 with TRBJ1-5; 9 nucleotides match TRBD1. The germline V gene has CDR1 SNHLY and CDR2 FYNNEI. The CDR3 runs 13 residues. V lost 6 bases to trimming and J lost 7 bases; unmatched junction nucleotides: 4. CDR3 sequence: CASRGQGGQPQHF. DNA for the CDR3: TGTGCCAGCAGGGGACAGGGTGGACAGCCCCAGCATTTT.

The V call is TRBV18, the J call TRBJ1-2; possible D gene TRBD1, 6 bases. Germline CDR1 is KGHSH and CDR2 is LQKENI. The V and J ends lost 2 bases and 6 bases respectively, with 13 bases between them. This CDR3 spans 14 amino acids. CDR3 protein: CASSPGGRYDGYTF. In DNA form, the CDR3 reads TGTGCCAGCTCACCAGGGGGCAGGTATGATGGCTACACCTTC. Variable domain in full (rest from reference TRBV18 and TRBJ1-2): NAGVMQNPRHLVRRRGQEARLRCSPMKGHSHVYWYRQLPEEGLKFMVYLQKENIIDESGMPKERFSAEFPKEGPSILRIQQVVRGDSAAYFCASSPGGRYDGYTFGSGTRLTVV.

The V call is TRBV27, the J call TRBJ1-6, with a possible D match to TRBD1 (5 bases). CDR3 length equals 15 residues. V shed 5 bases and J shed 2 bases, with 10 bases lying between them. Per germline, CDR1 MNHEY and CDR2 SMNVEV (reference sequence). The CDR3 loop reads CASSTQTAYNSPLHF. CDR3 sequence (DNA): TGTGCCAGCAGTACTCAGACAGCCTATAATTCACCCCTCCACTTT.

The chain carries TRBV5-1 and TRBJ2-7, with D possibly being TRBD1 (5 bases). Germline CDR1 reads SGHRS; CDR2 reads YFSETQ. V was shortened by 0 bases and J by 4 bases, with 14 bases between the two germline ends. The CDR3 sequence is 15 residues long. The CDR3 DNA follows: TGCGCCAGCAGCTTGGATCAGGGTAGGGGATACGAGCAGTACTTC. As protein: CASSLDQGRGYEQYF.

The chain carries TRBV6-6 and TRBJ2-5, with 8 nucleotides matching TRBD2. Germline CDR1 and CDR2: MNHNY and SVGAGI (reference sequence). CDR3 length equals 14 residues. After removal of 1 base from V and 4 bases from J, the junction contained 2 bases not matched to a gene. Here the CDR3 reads CASSYLAGGETQYF. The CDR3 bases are TGTGCCAGCAGTTACTTGGCGGGGGGAGAGACCCAGTACTTC.

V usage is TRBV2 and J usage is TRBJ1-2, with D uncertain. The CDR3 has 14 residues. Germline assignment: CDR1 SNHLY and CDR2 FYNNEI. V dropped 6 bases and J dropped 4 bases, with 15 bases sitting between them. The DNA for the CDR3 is TGTGCCAGCAGGTCTGACATGGTTCCCTATGGCTACACCTTC. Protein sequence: CASRSDMVPYGYTF.

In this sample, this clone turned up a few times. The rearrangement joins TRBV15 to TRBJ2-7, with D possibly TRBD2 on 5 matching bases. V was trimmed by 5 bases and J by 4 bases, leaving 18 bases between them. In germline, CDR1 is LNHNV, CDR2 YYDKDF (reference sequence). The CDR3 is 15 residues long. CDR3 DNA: TGTGCCACCAGCTATCGGGATCCCCGTGGGTACGAGCAGTACTTC. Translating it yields CATSYRDPRGYEQYF.

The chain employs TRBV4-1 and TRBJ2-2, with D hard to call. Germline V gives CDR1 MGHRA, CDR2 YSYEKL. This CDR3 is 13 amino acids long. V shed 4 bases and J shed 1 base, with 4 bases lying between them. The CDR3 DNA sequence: TGCGCCAGCAGCCCCTGGAACACCGGGGAGCTGTTTTTT. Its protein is CASSPWNTGELFF.

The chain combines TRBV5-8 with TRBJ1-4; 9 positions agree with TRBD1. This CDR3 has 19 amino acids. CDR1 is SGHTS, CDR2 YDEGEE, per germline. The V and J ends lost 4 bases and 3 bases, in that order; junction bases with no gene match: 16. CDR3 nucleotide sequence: TGTGCCAGCAGCCGTTACGAACCGGGACAGGGCCGCGCTAATGAAAAACTGTTTTTT. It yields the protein CASSRYEPGQGRANEKLFF.

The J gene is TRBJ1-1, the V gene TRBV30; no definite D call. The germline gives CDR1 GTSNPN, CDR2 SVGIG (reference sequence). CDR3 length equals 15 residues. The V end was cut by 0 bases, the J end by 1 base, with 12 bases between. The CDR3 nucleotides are TGTGCCTGGAGTGTACGTCGGGGTCGGAACACTGAAGCTTTCTTT. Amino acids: CAWSVRRGRNTEAFF.

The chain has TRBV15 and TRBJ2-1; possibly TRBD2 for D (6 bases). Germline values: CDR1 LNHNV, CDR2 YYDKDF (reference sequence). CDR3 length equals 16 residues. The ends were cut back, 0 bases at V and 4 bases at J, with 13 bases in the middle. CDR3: CATSRERGDGYNEQFF. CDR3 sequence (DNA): TGTGCCACCAGCAGAGAGCGCGGGGATGGTTACAATGAGCAGTTCTTC. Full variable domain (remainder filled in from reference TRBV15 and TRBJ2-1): DAMVIQNPRYQVTQFGKPVTLSCSQTLNHNVMYWYQQKSSQAPKLLFHYYDKDFNNEADTPDNFQSRRPNTSFCFLDIRSPGLGDTAMYLCATSRERGDGYNEQFFGPGTRLTVL.

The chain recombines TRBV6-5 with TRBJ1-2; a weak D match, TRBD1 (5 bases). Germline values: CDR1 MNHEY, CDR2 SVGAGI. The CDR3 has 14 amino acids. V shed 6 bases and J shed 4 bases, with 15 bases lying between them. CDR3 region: CASRPYTGGYGYTF. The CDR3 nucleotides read TGTGCCAGCAGACCCTATACGGGGGGCTATGGCTACACCTTC.

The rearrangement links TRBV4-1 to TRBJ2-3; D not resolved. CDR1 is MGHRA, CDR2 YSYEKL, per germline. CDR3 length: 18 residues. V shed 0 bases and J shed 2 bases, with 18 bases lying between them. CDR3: CASSQDFWARTHTDTQYF. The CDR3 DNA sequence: TGCGCCAGCAGCCAAGATTTTTGGGCCCGTACCCACACAGATACGCAGTATTTT.

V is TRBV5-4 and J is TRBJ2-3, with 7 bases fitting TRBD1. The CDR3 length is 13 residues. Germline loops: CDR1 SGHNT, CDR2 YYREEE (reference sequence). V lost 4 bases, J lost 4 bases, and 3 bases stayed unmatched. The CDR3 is CASSPQGADTQYF. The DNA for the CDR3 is TGTGCCAGCAGCCCCCAGGGGGCAGATACGCAGTATTTT.

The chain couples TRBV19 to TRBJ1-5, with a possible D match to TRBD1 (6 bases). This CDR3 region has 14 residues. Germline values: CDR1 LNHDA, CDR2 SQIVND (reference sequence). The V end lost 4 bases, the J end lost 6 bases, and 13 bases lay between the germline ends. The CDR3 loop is CASSTQGGPQPQHF. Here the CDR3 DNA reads TGTGCCAGTAGTACACAGGGAGGGCCTCAGCCCCAGCATTTT.

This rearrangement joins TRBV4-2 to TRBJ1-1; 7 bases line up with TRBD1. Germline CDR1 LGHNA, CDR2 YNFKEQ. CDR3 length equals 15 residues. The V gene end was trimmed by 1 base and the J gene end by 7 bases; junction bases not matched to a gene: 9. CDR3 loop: CASSQVTGVNGEAFF. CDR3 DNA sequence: TGTGCCAGCAGCCAAGTAACAGGGGTTAATGGTGAAGCTTTCTTT.

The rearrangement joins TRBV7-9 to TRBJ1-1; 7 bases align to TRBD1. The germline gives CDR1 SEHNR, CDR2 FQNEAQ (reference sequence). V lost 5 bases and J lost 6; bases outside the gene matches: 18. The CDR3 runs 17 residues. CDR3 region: CASSLRDGTVHPSEAFF. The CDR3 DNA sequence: TGTGCCAGCAGCCTAAGGGACGGGACAGTTCATCCCTCTGAAGCTTTCTTT.

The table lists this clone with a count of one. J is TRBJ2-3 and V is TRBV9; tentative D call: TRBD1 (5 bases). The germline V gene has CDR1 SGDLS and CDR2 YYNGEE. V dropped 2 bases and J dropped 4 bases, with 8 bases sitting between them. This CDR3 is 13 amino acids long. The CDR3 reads CASSVGLPDTQYF. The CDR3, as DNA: TGTGCCAGCAGCGTGGGGCTACCAGATACGCAGTATTTT.